The sequence of this TCR delta chain was determined in a study of gamma-delta T cells after stem cell transplantation. TCRdb reanalysed the RT-PCR reads with CATT. The sample carries around 820 delta-chain clones, approximately 3.3% recorded once. This clone was counted only a few times. TCRdb's protein for this DNA is that of a much larger clone and differs from the translation at residue 3, likely a read error; the protein shown is the DNA translation. The CDR3 spans 24 residues. The V gene's germline CDR1 is TSWWSYY and CDR2 QGS. The receptor was derived from a human donor. It is not recorded whose cells these are; they may come from a transplant donor. V usage is TRDV1 and J usage is TRDJ1, with D perhaps TRDD3 (9 bases). Sequenced material: gamma-delta T cells. The CDR3, as DNA: TGTGCTATTGGGGAACTTTCCCATGGCCTTCCTATATGGGGGATAGTCTTTATAGGCGATAAACTCATCTTT. Its translation is CAIGELSHGLPIWGIVFIGDKLIF.